The 14 T cell receptor beta chains below were found in one sample sequenced in a study of T cells in Graves' hyperthyroidism and ophthalmopathy (dated by TCRdb to the late 2010s). Libraries were constructed by multiplex PCR. This sample was sequenced with an Illumina HiSeq 2000. Amplification of TCR beta CDR3 regions was carried out from RNA transcripts. The TCR CDR3 was subjected to a first round of RT-PCR using the HTBI primer set and the Qiagen OneStep RT-PCR kit. Using fastp trimming at Q25 and MiXCR clonotype assembly, TCRdb reanalyzed the public sequencing data and kept in-frame beta chains. One record per CDR3 amino acid sequence lists the most common genes and DNA. The sample table lists approximately 480,000 distinct CDR3 sequences, under 25% of them with a count of one. Of the sample, about 30% is held by the ten largest clones. Sequenced sample: blood. These receptors were collected from a man between 18 and 29 years old with Graves' hyperthyroidism.

Notes on this clonotype: Mismatch with germline at one junction end may stem from a read error. The chain combines TRBV20-1 with TRBJ1-5, with a tentative D call TRBD1 (6 bases). Germline CDR1 is DFQATT and CDR2 is SNEGSKA (reference sequence). The CDR3 has 14 residues. The CDR3 DNA reads TGCAGTGCTAGAGATCTGGGGGGCAATAAGCCCCAGCAGTTT. It codes for CSARDLGGNKPQQF.

This clonotype came up a few times. The V and J genes are TRBV18 and TRBJ2-5; TRBD2 matches 8 bases. CDR3 length: 15 residues. Trimming cost V 2 bases and J 3 bases; bases outside gene matches: 5. Germline V lookup: CDR1 KGHSH, CDR2 LQKENI. CDR3 loop: CASSPWGLEEETQYF. CDR3 nucleotide sequence: TGTGCCAGCTCACCATGGGGACTAGAGGAAGAGACCCAGTACTTC.

This clonotype has only a few counts. It may be a read error: a sequence one base away is much more abundant. The chain couples TRBV27 to TRBJ2-7, with D unclear. The CDR3 totals 13 residues. Per the germline V gene, CDR1 is MNHEY and CDR2 is SMNVEV (reference sequence). The V end lost 4 bases, the J end lost 7 bases, and 14 bases lay between the germline ends. CDR3 region: CASSSLWLGEQYF. CDR3 bases: TGTGCCAGCAGTTCCCTGTGGCTTGGGGAGCAGTACTTC.

Turning to this clonotype: A much bigger clone sits one base away, suggesting this may be a read error. DNA of the CDR3: TGCGCCAGCAGCTTGGAGGTGGGGCAGAACACTGAAGCTTGCTTT. It is translated as CASSLEVGQNTEACF. The rearrangement links TRBV5-1 to TRBJ1-1, with a tentative D call TRBD1 (5 bases). Germline V gene data show CDR1 as SGHRS and CDR2 as YFSETQ. The CDR3 covers 15 residues.

This clonotype appeared a single time. Without the conserved terminal phenylalanine or tryptophan, this CDR3 likely stems from a read error. The genes are TRBV20-1 and TRBJ2-7; 8 bases fit TRBD2. CDR3 length: 12 amino acids. Losses at the gene ends were 3 bases for V and 5 bases for J; bases not matched to a gene: 3. Germline CDR1 and CDR2: DFQATT and SNEGSKA (reference sequence). The CDR3 here is CSASQRENEQYL. CDR3 sequence (DNA): TGCAGTGCTAGTCAGCGGGAGAACGAGCAGTACTTG.

This clonotype was observed at least ten times. The chain recombines TRBV11-3 with TRBJ2-7; TRBD1 might be the D (5 bases). Deletions cut 2 bases from V and 2 bases from J, with 13 bases between. This CDR3 is built from 15 residues. Germline V gives CDR1 SGHNT, CDR2 YENEEA. As DNA, the CDR3 is TGTGCCAGCAGCTTATCATCAGGGATCACCTACGAGCAGTACTTC. Its protein product is CASSLSSGITYEQYF.

A word on this clonotype: This clone may be a read error of a much larger clone one base away. The genes are TRBV12-3 or TRBV12-4 and TRBJ2-2; 8 bases are shared with TRBD2. This CDR3 has 15 residues. The CDR3 here is CASSLSSGGTGELCF. The CDR3 DNA sequence: TGTGCCAGCAGTTTAAGCAGCGGGGGTACCGGGGAGCTGTGTTTT.

The chain recombines TRBV18 with TRBJ1-1, with D maybe TRBD1 (5 bases). V was shortened by 0 bases and J by 3 bases, with 5 bases between the two germline ends. Germline lookup yields CDR1 KGHSH and CDR2 LQKENI. CDR3 length equals 13 residues. The CDR3 loop is CASSPPRDTEAFF. The CDR3 DNA is TGTGCCAGCTCACCACCCAGGGACACTGAAGCTTTCTTT.

In this sample, this clonotype turned up a few times. This rearrangement joins TRBV20-1 to TRBJ1-5, with D unclear. Trimming removed 8 bases at V and 7 bases at J, with 27 bases between. In germline, CDR1 is DFQATT, CDR2 SNEGSKA (reference sequence). The CDR3 extends over 16 amino acids. CDR3 sequence: CSIYDIGEVGTQPQHF. CDR3 DNA: TGCAGTATATACGACATCGGGGAGGTGGGCACGCAGCCCCAGCATTTT.

Concerning this clonotype itself: Likely a read error: the CDR3 ends without its conserved phenylalanine or tryptophan. The rearrangement joins TRBV20-1 to TRBJ1-5; D call uncertain. The CDR3 is made up of 12 amino acids. With 2 bases removed from V and 2 bases from J, the gap between germline ends came to 4 bases. Germline CDR1 and CDR2: DFQATT and SNEGSKA (reference sequence). The CDR3 DNA reads as TGCAGTGCTAGACAGGGCAATCAGCCCCAGCATTAT. The encoded protein is CSARQGNQPQHY.

This clonotype was seen repeatedly, ten times or more. V usage is TRBV7-2 and J usage is TRBJ2-7, with 7 bases identical to TRBD2. The V and J ends lost 2 bases and 2 bases, in that order; junction bases with no gene match: 6. The CDR3 totals 15 residues. Per the germline V gene, CDR1 is SGHTA and CDR2 is FQGNSA. CDR3 bases: TGTGCCAGCAGCTTAAGAGCGGGGTCCACCTACGAGCAGTACTTC. It encodes CASSLRAGSTYEQYF.

The V call is TRBV5-1, the J call TRBJ2-7, with 8 bases identical to TRBD2. The CDR3 consists of 13 residues. Germline V gives CDR1 SGHRS, CDR2 YFSETQ. The V and J ends lost 3 bases and 7 bases, in that order; junction bases with no gene match: 6. As DNA, the CDR3 is TGCGCCAGCAGCTCGGCGGGGGGAGGGGAGCAGTACTTC. Translation gives CASSSAGGGEQYF.

This clonotype was observed many times. The rearrangement links TRBV5-1 to TRBJ2-7; D might be TRBD2 (5 bases). Germline CDR1 reads SGHRS; CDR2 reads YFSETQ. The CDR3 is made up of 14 amino acids. V lost 1 base to trimming and J lost 2 bases, with 10 bases between them. The CDR3 nucleotides are TGCGCCAGCAGCTTGTCCGGGGATGCCTACGAGCAGTACTTC. Encoded protein: CASSLSGDAYEQYF.

This chain uses TRBV11-2 with TRBJ1-1; D remains unclear. CDR1 is SGHAT, CDR2 FQNNGV, per germline. The germline V and J ends were trimmed by 4 bases and 3 bases, with 18 bases remaining between them. The CDR3 is 16 residues long. CDR3 loop: CASSSLRLGGYTEAFF. The CDR3 nucleotides are TGTGCCAGCAGCTCCCTTCGGCTGGGCGGGTACACTGAAGCTTTCTTT.